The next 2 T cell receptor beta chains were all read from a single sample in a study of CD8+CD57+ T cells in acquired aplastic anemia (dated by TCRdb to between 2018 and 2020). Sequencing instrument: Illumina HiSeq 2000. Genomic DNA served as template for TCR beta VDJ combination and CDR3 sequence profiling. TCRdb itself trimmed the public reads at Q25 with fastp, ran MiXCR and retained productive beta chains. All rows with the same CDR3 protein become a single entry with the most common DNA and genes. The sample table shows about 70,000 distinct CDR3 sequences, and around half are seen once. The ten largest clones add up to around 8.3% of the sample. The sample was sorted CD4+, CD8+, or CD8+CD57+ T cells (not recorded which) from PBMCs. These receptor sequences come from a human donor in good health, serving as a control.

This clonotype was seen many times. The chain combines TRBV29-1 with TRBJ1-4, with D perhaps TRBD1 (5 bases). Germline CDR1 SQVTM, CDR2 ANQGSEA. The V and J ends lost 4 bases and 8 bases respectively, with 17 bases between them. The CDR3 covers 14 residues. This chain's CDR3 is CSVVWLGEGEKLFF. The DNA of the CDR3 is TGCAGCGTTGTATGGCTGGGGGAAGGGGAAAAACTGTTTTTT. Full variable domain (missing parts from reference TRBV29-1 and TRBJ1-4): SAVISQKPSRDICQRGTSLTIQCQVDSQVTMMFWYRQQPGQSLTLIATANQGSEATYESGFVIDKFPISRPNLTFSTLTVSNMSPEDSSIYLCSVVWLGEGEKLFFGSGTQLSVL.

CDR3 sequence: CASSLLAGWSYEQYF. CDR3 DNA: TGTGCCAGCAGCCTACTAGCGGGGTGGTCCTACGAGCAGTACTTC. The rearrangement joins TRBV2 to TRBJ2-7, with 10 nucleotides matching TRBD2. There are 15 residues in the CDR3. After removal of 6 bases from V and 1 base from J, the junction contained 6 bases not matched to a gene. From germline, CDR1 is SNHLY and CDR2 FYNNEI.